The 4 T cell receptor beta chains below all came from one sample that was sequenced in a study of human T cells and chemical hapten exposure. Stated time point: patch test 1, 2 weeks after DPC sensitization. Indicated treatment: therapeutic diphenylcyclopropenone sensitization with weekly scalp DPC. One entry per CDR3 protein, called by TCRdb with MiXCR from the RACE reads. Of around 160,000 distinct CDR3 sequences listed, about 14% were seen once; the top ten hold 1.7%. The sample here was whole blood, taken in connection with sensitization to the hapten diphenylcyclopropenone (DPC). These receptor sequences come from a woman aged 25 to 45 with alopecia areata. Some clones in this sample may be carry-over from other donors' samples.

This clonotype was recorded many times. The chain joins TRBV2 to TRBJ2-7; D possibly uses TRBD1 or TRBD2 (5 bases each). The CDR3 totals 13 residues. The germline V gene has CDR1 SNHLY and CDR2 FYNNEI. Trimming pared 5 bases from V and 0 bases from J, leaving 8 bases between. The CDR3 DNA reads as TGTGCCAGCAGTAGGGACCTCTCCTACGAGCAGTACTTC. It yields the protein CASSRDLSYEQYF.

This rearrangement joins TRBV18 to TRBJ2-7; D gene uncertain. Trimming cost V 3 bases and J 5 bases, with 5 bases left between them. The CDR3 is 11 residues long. CDR1 KGHSH and CDR2 LQKENI come from the germline V gene. The CDR3 protein is CASSPQDEQYF. DNA for the CDR3: TGTGCCAGCTCACCCCAAGACGAGCAGTACTTC.

This chain joins TRBV27 and TRBJ2-7; D is tentatively TRBD1 or TRBD2 (5 bases each). Looked up from germline, CDR1 is MNHEY and CDR2 is SMNVEV (reference sequence). V lost 1 base and J lost 0, with 7 bases in between. The CDR3 extends over 14 amino acids. The CDR3 sequence is CASSLLGDSYEQYF. The CDR3 coding sequence is TGTGCCAGCAGTTTATTGGGGGACTCCTACGAGCAGTACTTC.

The chain couples TRBV4-1 to TRBJ1-5, with D perhaps TRBD1 (6 bases). The CDR3 extends over 15 amino acids. CDR1 and CDR2 (germline): MGHRA, YSYEKL. The V gene lost 0 bases and the J gene lost 5 bases, with 11 bases spanning the gap. For the CDR3, the DNA is TGCGCCAGCAGCCAAGATCAGACAGGTTATCAGCCCCAGCATTTT. Its protein product is CASSQDQTGYQPQHF.